This T cell receptor (beta chain) was found in a study of identical twins. TCRdb re-derived calls from the 5' RACE reads in MiXCR, one entry per CDR3 protein. The table lists 1,800,000 or so distinct CDR3 sequences, under 35% of them singletons. The CDR3 extends over 15 amino acids. V was shortened by 6 bases and J by 1 base, with 15 bases between the two germline ends. Healthy Caucasians alone served as donors. Sequencing used cord blood. The receptor was isolated from a newborn girl in good health. The chain uses TRBV12-3 or TRBV12-4 and TRBJ1-1, with a possible D match to TRBD1 (6 bases). The CDR3 sequence: CASRSFGQRNTEAFF. The CDR3 nucleotides are TGTGCCAGCAGGAGCTTTGGACAGAGGAACACTGAAGCTTTCTTT.